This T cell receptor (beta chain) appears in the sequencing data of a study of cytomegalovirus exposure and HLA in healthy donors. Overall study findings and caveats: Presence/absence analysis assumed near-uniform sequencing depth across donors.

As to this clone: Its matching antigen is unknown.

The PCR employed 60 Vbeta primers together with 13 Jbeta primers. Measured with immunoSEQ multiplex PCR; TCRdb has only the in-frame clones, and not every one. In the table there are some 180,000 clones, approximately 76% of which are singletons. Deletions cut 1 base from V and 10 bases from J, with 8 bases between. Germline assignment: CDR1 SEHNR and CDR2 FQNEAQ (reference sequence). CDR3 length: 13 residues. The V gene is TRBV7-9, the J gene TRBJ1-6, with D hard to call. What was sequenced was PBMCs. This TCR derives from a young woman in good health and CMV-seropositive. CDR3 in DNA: TGTGCCAGCAGCTTAGGAGGTAACTCACCCCTCCACTTT. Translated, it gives CASSLGGNSPLHF.